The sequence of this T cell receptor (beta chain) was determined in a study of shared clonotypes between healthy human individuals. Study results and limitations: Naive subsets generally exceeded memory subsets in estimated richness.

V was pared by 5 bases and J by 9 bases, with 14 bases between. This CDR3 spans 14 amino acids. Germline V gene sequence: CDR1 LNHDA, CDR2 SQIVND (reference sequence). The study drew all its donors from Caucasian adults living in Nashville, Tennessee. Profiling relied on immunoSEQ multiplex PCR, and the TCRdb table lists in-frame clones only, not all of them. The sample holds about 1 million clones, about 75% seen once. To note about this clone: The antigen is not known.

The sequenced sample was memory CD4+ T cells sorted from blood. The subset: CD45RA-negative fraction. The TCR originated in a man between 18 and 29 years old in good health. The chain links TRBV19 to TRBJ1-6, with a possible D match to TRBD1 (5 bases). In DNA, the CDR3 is TGTGCCAGTAGTGTGGACGGAAGGGGTTCACCCCTCCACTTT. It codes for CASSVDGRGSPLHF.